The 26 T cell receptor beta chains listed next were all sequenced from one sample in a study of T cells in Graves' hyperthyroidism and ophthalmopathy. There were TCR beta CDR3 regions amplified from RNA transcripts. With the HTBI primer set, the TCR CDR3 went through a first round of RT-PCR. Each CDR3 protein gets one entry after TCRdb re-called the multiplex PCR reads with MiXCR. The sample carries roughly 500,000 distinct CDR3 sequences, about 20% recorded once. The specimen sequenced was blood. All receptors derive from a woman aged 70-85 years with Graves' ophthalmopathy.

The chain combines TRBV28 with TRBJ2-5, with unresolved D. Trimming left V 7 bases short and J 4 bases short, with 22 bases between. In germline, CDR1 is MDHEN, CDR2 SYDVKM. The CDR3 is made up of 16 amino acids. DNA of the CDR3: TGTGCCAGCACCCAAGCCCCAGACTCCCTGGGAGAGACCCAGTACTTC. Protein: CASTQAPDSLGETQYF.

This clonotype was recorded many times. The genes are TRBV28 and TRBJ1-1, with 7 bases aligning to TRBD1. Germline CDR1 is MDHEN and CDR2 is SYDVKM. J lost 1 base, V lost 8 bases, and 10 bases had no gene match. This CDR3 contains 15 residues. The CDR3 DNA sequence: TGTGCCAGCTCGTTAGGGGGCAATTCGAACACTGAAGCTTTCTTT. It yields the protein CASSLGGNSNTEAFF.

The chain carries TRBV27 and TRBJ2-7; D possibly corresponds to TRBD1 (5 bases). The CDR3 sequence is 13 residues long. V lost 4 bases and J lost 6, with 13 bases in between. The germline V gene has CDR1 MNHEY and CDR2 SMNVEV (reference sequence). The CDR3 DNA reads TGTGCCAGCAGTTCCTCAGGGTACGGCGAGCAGTACTTC. It encodes CASSSSGYGEQYF.

This clonotype was detected only a few times. The chain carries TRBV7-3 and TRBJ2-1; D tentatively fits TRBD1 or TRBD2 (6 bases each). Trimming pared 2 bases from V and 9 bases from J, leaving 8 bases between. The CDR3 is 12 amino acids. The germline gives CDR1 SGHTA, CDR2 FQGTGA. The chain's CDR3 is CASSLRGREQFF. In DNA form, the CDR3 reads TGTGCCAGCAGCTTACGGGGGCGTGAGCAGTTCTTC.

In this sample, this clonotype turned up a few times. This sequence joins TRBV2 and TRBJ2-5, with 8 bases fitting TRBD2. This CDR3 is built from 15 residues. V lost 3 bases, J lost 5 bases, and 8 bases stayed unmatched. In germline, CDR1 is SNHLY, CDR2 FYNNEI. The CDR3 loop is CASSEPAGVSETQYF. The CDR3, as DNA: TGTGCCAGCAGTGAGCCAGCGGGAGTTAGTGAGACCCAGTACTTC.

The chain combines TRBV20-1 with TRBJ2-1; 7 positions agree with TRBD2. V lost 2 bases, J lost 0 bases, and 13 bases stayed unmatched. The CDR3 runs 18 residues. Per the germline V gene, CDR1 is DFQATT and CDR2 is SNEGSKA (reference sequence). As DNA, the CDR3 is TGCAGTGCTAGAAGCTTTTGGGCTAGCGGAAGCTCCTACAATGAGCAGTTCTTC. This codes for CSARSFWASGSSYNEQFF.

V gene TRBV7-2 combines with J gene TRBJ2-7; D gene uncertain. Trimming removed 1 base at V and 6 bases at J, with 10 bases between. The CDR3 is 13 residues long. Germline CDR1 and CDR2: SGHTA and FQGNSA. CDR3 nucleotide sequence: TGTGCCAGCAGCTTAGATCCCCCTCTCGAGCAGTACTTC. Translated: CASSLDPPLEQYF.

Ten or more counts support this clonotype. The chain has TRBV19 and TRBJ1-6; 7 positions agree with TRBD1. The CDR3 loop spans 15 amino acids. From germline, CDR1 is LNHDA and CDR2 SQIVND (reference sequence). Trimming took 5 bases from V and 3 from J; bases not matched to a gene: 4. As DNA, the CDR3 is TGTGCCAGTAGTCGACAGGGTCTCTATAATTCACCCCTCCACTTT. It encodes CASSRQGLYNSPLHF.

The V gene is TRBV20-1, the J gene TRBJ1-5; weak D call: TRBD1 (5 bases). The germline V gene encodes CDR1 DFQATT and CDR2 SNEGSKA (reference sequence). V gave up 6 bases and J gave up 2 bases, with 14 bases separating them. The CDR3 extends over 14 amino acids. The CDR3 DNA is TGCAGTGCAAGGGGCCAGAAGGGCAATCAGCCCCAGCATTTT. Translation gives CSARGQKGNQPQHF.

A word on this clonotype: Given a much more abundant clone one base away, this may be a read error. The chain uses TRBV7-8 and TRBJ2-7, with 9 bases matching TRBD2. The CDR3 is 16 amino acids. Germline CDR1 is SGHVS and CDR2 is FQNEAQ. V lost 5 bases, J lost 2 bases, and 10 bases stayed unmatched. In nucleotides, the CDR3 is TGTGCCAGCAGCCCACGGCAGCGGGGGGCCACCTACGAGCAGTACTTC. Translating gives CASSPRQRGATYEQYF.

This clonotype appeared a few times. The chain recombines TRBV20-1 with TRBJ1-2, with D possibly TRBD1 on 6 matching bases. This CDR3 has 12 residues. Trimming took off 5 bases at V and 2 bases at J, with 9 bases between the two ends. The germline gives CDR1 DFQATT, CDR2 SNEGSKA (reference sequence). This chain's CDR3 is CSAGQSNYGYTF. The CDR3 DNA sequence: TGCAGTGCTGGACAGAGCAACTATGGCTACACCTTC.

This clonotype has just a few counts. The chain is built from TRBV6-5 and TRBJ2-7; D unresolved. Trimming cost V 4 bases and J 3 bases, with 7 bases left between them. This CDR3 has 12 amino acids. CDR1 MNHEY and CDR2 SVGAGI come from the germline V gene. The CDR3 here is CASSFDLYEQYF. DNA for the CDR3: TGTGCCAGCAGTTTTGATCTCTACGAGCAGTACTTC.

This clonotype was recorded a few times. CDR3 loop: CASSPPAAWSEQFF. DNA of the CDR3: TGTGCCAGCAGCCCACCGGCAGCCTGGTCCGAGCAGTTCTTC. This chain uses TRBV6-1 with TRBJ2-1; D is unresolved. CDR1 and CDR2 from the germline V gene are MNHNS and SASEGT. This CDR3 contains 14 residues. V lost 6 bases, J lost 10 bases, and 19 bases lay in between.

This CDR3 is CAISESVGTNTGELFF. The CDR3 coding sequence is TGTGCCATCAGTGAGTCGGTGGGAACGAACACCGGGGAGCTGTTTTTT. The rearrangement joins TRBV10-3 to TRBJ2-2; no reliable D call. Deletions cut 0 bases from V and 0 bases from J, with 8 bases between. Germline V lookup: CDR1 ENHRY, CDR2 SYGVKD. CDR3 size: 16 residues.

This chain connects TRBV9 to TRBJ2-5, with D possibly TRBD2 on 6 matching bases. CDR3 size: 15 residues. Germline V gene data show CDR1 as SGDLS and CDR2 as YYNGEE. V lost 0 bases and J 4 bases, leaving 13 bases between the germline ends. The CDR3 spells CASSVGTGDLETQYF. In nucleotides, the CDR3 is TGTGCCAGCAGCGTAGGAACGGGAGATCTAGAGACCCAGTACTTC.

Of note for this clonotype: The CDR3 does not close with the conserved phenylalanine or tryptophan, likely indicating a read error. This chain joins TRBV7-2 and TRBJ2-2; D ambiguous. Deletions cut 6 bases from V and 2 bases from J, with 7 bases between. Germline V CDR1 and CDR2: SGHTA, FQGNSA. The CDR3 totals 13 residues. The CDR3 loop is CASSPANTGELFS. The CDR3 bases are TGTGCCAGCAGTCCAGCTAACACCGGGGAGCTGTTTTCT.

This clonotype has a count of ten or more. The rearrangement uses TRBV6-5 and TRBJ2-7; perhaps TRBD1 as D (6 bases). V was pared by 4 bases and J by 5 bases, with 12 bases between. The CDR3 length is 13 residues. From germline, CDR1 is MNHEY and CDR2 SVGAGI. The CDR3 loop is CASSLTGRNEQYF. CDR3 coding DNA: TGTGCCAGCAGTTTGACAGGAAGGAACGAGCAGTACTTC.

The chain is built from TRBV4-1 and TRBJ2-2, with 8 positions matching TRBD1. The CDR3 is 15 amino acids. The V segment lost 2 bases and the J segment 7 bases; nucleotides outside the gene matches: 6. Looked up from germline, CDR1 is MGHRA and CDR2 is YSYEKL. DNA for the CDR3: TGCGCCAGCAGCCAATGGACAGGGTTTGGCGGGGAGCTGTTTTTT. It codes for CASSQWTGFGGELFF.

This clonotype was seen only once. The chain uses TRBV12-3 or TRBV12-4 and TRBJ1-5; no clear D. This CDR3 is 18 amino acids long. Trimming cost V 6 bases and J 0 bases, with 21 bases left between them. CDR3 sequence reads: CASSPSVVSANSNQPQHF. The CDR3 region has the DNA TGTGCCAGCAGCCCCAGCGTGGTGTCGGCAAATAGCAATCAGCCCCAGCATTTT.

This clonotype appeared a few times. J is TRBJ1-5 and V is TRBV20-1, with 9 bases identical to TRBD1. V shed 1 base and J 5 bases; nucleotides not matched to a gene: 0. The germline V gene has CDR1 DFQATT and CDR2 SNEGSKA (reference sequence). This CDR3 is built from 13 residues. The CDR3 protein is CSARGQGDQPQHF. CDR3 nucleotide sequence: TGCAGTGCTAGAGGACAGGGGGATCAGCCCCAGCATTTT.

This chain links TRBV20-1 with TRBJ1-2; 9 nucleotides line up with TRBD1. Germline CDR1 reads DFQATT; CDR2 reads SNEGSKA (reference sequence). The trim removed 8 bases at V and 4 bases at J, leaving 5 bases unmatched. The CDR3 runs 12 residues. The CDR3 DNA follows: TGCAGTACCACAGGGGGCGTCTATGGCTACACCTTC. This sequence encodes CSTTGGVYGYTF.

The V and J genes are TRBV20-1 and TRBJ2-1; D not certain. The CDR3 runs 14 residues. Trimming took off 1 base at V and 5 bases at J, with 12 bases between the two ends. Germline loops: CDR1 DFQATT, CDR2 SNEGSKA (reference sequence). The CDR3 sequence: CSARAQVGNNEQFF. The DNA of the CDR3 is TGCAGTGCTAGAGCCCAGGTCGGAAACAATGAGCAGTTCTTC.

The CDR3 sequence is CASSLGSGCGEQFF. CDR3 in DNA: TGCGCCAGCAGCTTGGGGAGTGGGTGCGGTGAGCAGTTCTTC. The rearrangement joins TRBV5-1 to TRBJ2-1; D unresolved. Germline V CDR1 and CDR2: SGHRS, YFSETQ. V shed 0 bases and J shed 9 bases, with 13 bases lying between them. This CDR3 region has 14 residues.

The chain joins TRBV6-5 to TRBJ1-2; D is possibly TRBD1 (5 bases). Germline CDR1 and CDR2: MNHEY and SVGAGI. The CDR3 totals 14 residues. The V gene lost 0 bases and the J gene lost 6 bases, with 11 bases spanning the gap. CDR3 bases: TGTGCCAGCAGTTACTCGCGGCAGGGAGATGGCTACACCTTC. Translating gives CASSYSRQGDGYTF.

This clonotype was counted only a few times. V gene TRBV6-1 combines with J gene TRBJ1-2; 8 nucleotides align to TRBD1. The CDR3 is 14 residues long. The V segment lost 9 bases and the J segment 3 bases; nucleotides outside the gene matches: 9. The V gene's germline CDR1 is MNHNS and CDR2 SASEGT. CDR3 nucleotide sequence: TGTGCCAGTAAGAAACAGGGGGTGGACTATGGCTACACCTTC. It is translated as CASKKQGVDYGYTF.

This clonotype was observed a few times. The chain combines TRBV19 with TRBJ1-5; 10 bases are shared with TRBD1. In germline, CDR1 is LNHDA, CDR2 SQIVND (reference sequence). The CDR3 has 17 amino acids. The V segment lost 3 bases and the J segment 1 base; nucleotides outside the gene matches: 6. The DNA for the CDR3 is TGTGCCAGTAGTATTTCAGGACAGGGGGTAAGCAATCAGCCCCAGCATTTT. Translated: CASSISGQGVSNQPQHF.